The sequence of this TCR beta chain was determined in a study of cytomegalovirus exposure and HLA in healthy donors. Notes on the study in general: CMV serostatus was the only immune exposure information that was available. Rare TCR sequences predominated, though certain public TCRs were found in many donors. The analysis excluded some indistinguishable V segments, including TRBV6-2 and TRBV6-3. In a later analysis, TCR beta V- and J-gene trimming was associated with a missense DCLRE1C variant.

Use of 60 Vbeta and 13 Jbeta primers characterized the PCR. Sequencing was performed with immunoSEQ multiplex PCR; in TCRdb, only in-frame clones are kept and a portion is missing. In the table there are 140,000 to 150,000 clones, around 79% of which are singletons. V gave up 4 bases and J gave up 6 bases, with 14 bases separating them. This CDR3 is built from 14 residues. CDR1 and CDR2 (germline): SGDLS, YYNGEE. This clone was seen a single time. Its specificity is not known. The gene calls are TRBV9 and TRBJ1-5; perhaps TRBD1 as D (6 bases). Material: PBMCs. This TCR derives from a woman aged 40 to 55 in good health and CMV-seropositive. CDR3 region: CASSPGGAGQPQHF. The CDR3 DNA sequence: TGTGCCAGCAGCCCGGGGGGCGCGGGTCAGCCCCAGCATTTT.